This T cell receptor (beta chain) was sequenced in a study of cytomegalovirus exposure and HLA in healthy donors. With 60 Vbeta and 13 Jbeta primers, the PCR was carried out. Using immunoSEQ multiplex PCR, the repertoire was profiled, and TCRdb retains in-frame clones only, with some absent. Of 100,000 to 150,000 clones listed, 60% to 85% were seen once; the top ten hold over 5%. The CDR3 spans 14 residues. CDR1 and CDR2 (germline): ENHRY, SYGVKD. J was trimmed by 6 bases and V by 4 bases; bases with no gene match: 7. The receptor comes from a woman in her forties in good health and CMV-seronegative. The sample taken for sequencing was PBMCs. The chain employs TRBV10-3 and TRBJ1-2, with TRBD1 identical over 8 bases. The CDR3 loop reads CAISGAGGADGYTF. The CDR3 bases are TGTGCCATCAGTGGGGCAGGGGGCGCGGATGGCTACACCTTC.